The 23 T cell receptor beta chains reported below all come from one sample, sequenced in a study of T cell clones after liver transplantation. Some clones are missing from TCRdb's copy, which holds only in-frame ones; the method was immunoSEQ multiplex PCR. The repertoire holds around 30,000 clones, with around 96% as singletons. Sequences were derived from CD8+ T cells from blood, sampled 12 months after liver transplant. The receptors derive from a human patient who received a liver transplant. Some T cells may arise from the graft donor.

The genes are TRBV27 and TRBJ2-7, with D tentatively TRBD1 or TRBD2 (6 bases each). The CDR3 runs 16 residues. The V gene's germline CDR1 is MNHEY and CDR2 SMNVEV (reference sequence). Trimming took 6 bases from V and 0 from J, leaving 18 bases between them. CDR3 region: CASSFYGGLSSYEQYF. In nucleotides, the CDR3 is TGTGCCAGCAGCTTTTATGGGGGGCTCAGCTCCTACGAGCAGTACTTC.

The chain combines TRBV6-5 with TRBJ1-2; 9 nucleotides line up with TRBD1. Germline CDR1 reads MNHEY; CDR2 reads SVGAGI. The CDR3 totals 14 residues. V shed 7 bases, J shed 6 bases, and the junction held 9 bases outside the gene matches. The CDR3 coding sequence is TGTGCCAGCACCATAGGGACAGGGATCCATGGCTACACCTTC. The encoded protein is CASTIGTGIHGYTF.

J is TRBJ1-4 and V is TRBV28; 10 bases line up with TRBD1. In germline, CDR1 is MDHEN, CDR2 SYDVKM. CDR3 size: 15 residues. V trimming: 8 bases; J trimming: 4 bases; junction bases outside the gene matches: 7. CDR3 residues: CASYPGDRGNEKLFF. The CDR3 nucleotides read TGTGCCAGCTACCCGGGGGACAGGGGTAATGAAAAACTGTTTTTT.

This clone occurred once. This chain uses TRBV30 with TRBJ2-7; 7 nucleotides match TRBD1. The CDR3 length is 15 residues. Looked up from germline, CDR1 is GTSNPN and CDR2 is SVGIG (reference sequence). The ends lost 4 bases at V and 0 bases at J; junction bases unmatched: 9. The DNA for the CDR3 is TGTGCCTGGACCTACAGGGGTCCTAGCTCCTACGAGCAGTACTTC. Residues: CAWTYRGPSSYEQYF.

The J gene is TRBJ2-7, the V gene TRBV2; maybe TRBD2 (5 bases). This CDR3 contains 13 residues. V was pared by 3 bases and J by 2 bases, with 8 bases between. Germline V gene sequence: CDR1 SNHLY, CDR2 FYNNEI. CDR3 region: CASSDSGTYEQYF. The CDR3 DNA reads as TGTGCCAGCAGTGATTCGGGGACCTACGAGCAGTACTTC.

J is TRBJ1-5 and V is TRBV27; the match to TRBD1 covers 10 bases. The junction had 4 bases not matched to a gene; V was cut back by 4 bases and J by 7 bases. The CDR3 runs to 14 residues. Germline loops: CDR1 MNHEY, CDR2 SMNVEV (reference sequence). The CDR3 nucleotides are TGTGCCAGCAGTTACGGACAGGGGGGACAGCCCCAGCATTTT. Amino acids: CASSYGQGGQPQHF.

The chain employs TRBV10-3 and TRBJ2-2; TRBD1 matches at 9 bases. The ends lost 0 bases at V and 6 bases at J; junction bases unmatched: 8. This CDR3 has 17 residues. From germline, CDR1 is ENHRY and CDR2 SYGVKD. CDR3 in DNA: TGTGCCATCAGTGAGTCTGGTCGGGACAGGGTTCCCGGGGAGCTGTTTTTT. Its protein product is CAISESGRDRVPGELFF.

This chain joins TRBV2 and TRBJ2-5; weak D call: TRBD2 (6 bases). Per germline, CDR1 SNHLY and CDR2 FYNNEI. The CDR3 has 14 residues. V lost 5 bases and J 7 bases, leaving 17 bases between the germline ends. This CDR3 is CASSTLALSGTQYF. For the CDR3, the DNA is TGTGCCAGCAGTACCCTAGCGCTGTCGGGGACCCAGTACTTC.

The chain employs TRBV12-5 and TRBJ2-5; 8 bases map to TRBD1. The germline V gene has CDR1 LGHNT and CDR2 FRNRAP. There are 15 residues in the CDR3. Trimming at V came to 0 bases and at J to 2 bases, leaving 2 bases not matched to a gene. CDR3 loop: CASGLVQGVQETQYF. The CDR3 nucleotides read TGTGCTAGTGGTTTGGTACAGGGGGTACAAGAGACCCAGTACTTC.

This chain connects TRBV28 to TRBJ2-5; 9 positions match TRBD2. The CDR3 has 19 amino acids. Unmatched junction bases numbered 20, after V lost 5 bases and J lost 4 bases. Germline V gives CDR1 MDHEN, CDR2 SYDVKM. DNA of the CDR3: TGTGCCAGCAGTACCCTTCCCGGGCGGGAGGGCCTTCTCCCAGAGACCCAGTACTTC. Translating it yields CASSTLPGREGLLPETQYF. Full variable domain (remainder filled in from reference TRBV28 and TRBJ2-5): DVKVTQSSRYLVKRTGEKVFLECVQDMDHENMFWYRQDPGLGLRLIYFSYDVKMKEKGDIPEGYSVSREKKERFSLILESASTNQTSMYLCASSTLPGREGLLPETQYFGPGTRLLVL.

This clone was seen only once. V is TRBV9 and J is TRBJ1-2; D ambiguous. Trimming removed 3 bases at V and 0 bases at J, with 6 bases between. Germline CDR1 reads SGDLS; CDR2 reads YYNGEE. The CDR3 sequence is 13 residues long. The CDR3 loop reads CASSEGSNYGYTF. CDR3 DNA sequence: TGTGCCAGCAGCGAAGGATCTAACTATGGCTACACCTTC.

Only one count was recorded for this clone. This chain's CDR3 is CASRGRVGDMNTEAFF. CDR3 nucleotide sequence: TGTGCCAGCAGGGGGAGGGTGGGGGATATGAACACTGAAGCTTTCTTT. The rearrangement joins TRBV2 to TRBJ1-1; D is possibly TRBD1 (5 bases). Germline CDR1 is SNHLY and CDR2 is FYNNEI. The V end was cut by 6 bases, the J end by 0 bases, with 17 bases between. The CDR3 length is 16 residues.

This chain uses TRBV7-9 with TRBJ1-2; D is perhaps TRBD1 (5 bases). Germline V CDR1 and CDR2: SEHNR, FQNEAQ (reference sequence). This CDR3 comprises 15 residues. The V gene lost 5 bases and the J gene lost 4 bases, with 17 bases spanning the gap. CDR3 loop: CASSLGTGGSYGYTF. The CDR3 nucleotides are TGTGCCAGCAGCCTAGGGACGGGCGGATCCTATGGCTACACCTTC. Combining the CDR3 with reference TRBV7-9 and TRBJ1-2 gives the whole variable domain DTGVSQNPRHKITKRGQNVTFRCDPISEHNRLYWYRQTLGQGPEFLTYFQNEAQLEKSRLLSDRFSAERPKGSFSTLEIQRTEQGDSAMYLCASSLGTGGSYGYTFGSGTRLTVV.

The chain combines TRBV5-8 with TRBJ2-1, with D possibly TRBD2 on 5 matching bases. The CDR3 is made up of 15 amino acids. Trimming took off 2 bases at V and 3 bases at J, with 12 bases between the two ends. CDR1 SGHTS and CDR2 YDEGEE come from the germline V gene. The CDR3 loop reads CASSLEGVLYNEQFF. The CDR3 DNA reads TGTGCCAGCAGCTTAGAGGGTGTTCTCTACAATGAGCAGTTCTTC.

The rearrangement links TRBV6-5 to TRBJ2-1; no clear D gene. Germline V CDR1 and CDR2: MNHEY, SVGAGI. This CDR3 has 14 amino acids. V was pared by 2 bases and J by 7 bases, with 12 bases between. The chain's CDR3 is CASSYEAFGNEQFF. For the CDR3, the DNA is TGTGCCAGCAGTTACGAAGCTTTTGGGAATGAGCAGTTCTTC.

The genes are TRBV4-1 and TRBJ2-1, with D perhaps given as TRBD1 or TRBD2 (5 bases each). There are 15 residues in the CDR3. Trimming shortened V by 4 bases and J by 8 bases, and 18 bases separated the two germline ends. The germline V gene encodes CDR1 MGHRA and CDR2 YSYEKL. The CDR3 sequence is CASSRSRGEADEQFF. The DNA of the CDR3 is TGCGCCAGCAGCCGAAGTCGGGGCGAGGCGGATGAGCAGTTCTTC.

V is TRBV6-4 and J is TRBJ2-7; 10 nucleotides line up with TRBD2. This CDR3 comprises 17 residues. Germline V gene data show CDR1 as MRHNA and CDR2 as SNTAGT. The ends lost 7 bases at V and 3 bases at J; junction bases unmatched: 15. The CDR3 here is CASKVGASGRLGYEQYF. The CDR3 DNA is TGTGCCAGCAAGGTCGGGGCTAGCGGGAGATTGGGCTACGAGCAGTACTTC.

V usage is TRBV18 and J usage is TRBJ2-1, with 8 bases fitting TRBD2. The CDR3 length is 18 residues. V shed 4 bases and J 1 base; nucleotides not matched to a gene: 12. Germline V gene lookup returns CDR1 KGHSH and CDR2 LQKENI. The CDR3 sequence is CASSLLGPTSGSYNEQFF. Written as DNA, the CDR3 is TGTGCCAGCTCACTTTTAGGGCCCACTAGCGGTTCCTACAATGAGCAGTTCTTC.

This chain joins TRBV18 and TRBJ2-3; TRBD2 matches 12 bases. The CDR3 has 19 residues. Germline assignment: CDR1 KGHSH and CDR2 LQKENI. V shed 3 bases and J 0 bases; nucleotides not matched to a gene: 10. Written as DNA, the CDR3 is TGTGCCAGCTCACCGGATACGGCTAGCGGGAGGGCTAGCACAGATACGCAGTATTTT. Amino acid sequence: CASSPDTASGRASTDTQYF.

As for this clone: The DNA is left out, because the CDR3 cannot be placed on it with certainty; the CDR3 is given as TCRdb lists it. Here the CDR3 reads CASIVGVGTGNTIYF. The V call is TRBV21-1, the J call TRBJ1-3; the table's D call, TRBD1, was not checked against the DNA. TRBV21-1 is recorded as a pseudogene. A total of 15 residues make up the CDR3, ends included.

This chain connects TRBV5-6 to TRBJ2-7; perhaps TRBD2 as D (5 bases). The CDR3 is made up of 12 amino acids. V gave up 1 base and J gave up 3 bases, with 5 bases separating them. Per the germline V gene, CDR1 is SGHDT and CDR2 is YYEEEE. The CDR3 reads CASSLTSYEQYF. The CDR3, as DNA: TGTGCCAGCAGCTTGACTAGCTACGAGCAGTACTTC.

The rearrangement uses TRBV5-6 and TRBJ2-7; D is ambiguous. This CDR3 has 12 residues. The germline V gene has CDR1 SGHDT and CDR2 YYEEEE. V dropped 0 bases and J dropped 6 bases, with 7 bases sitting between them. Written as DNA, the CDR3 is TGTGCCAGCAGCTTGGTAGGGCGCGAGCAGTACTTC. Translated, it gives CASSLVGREQYF.

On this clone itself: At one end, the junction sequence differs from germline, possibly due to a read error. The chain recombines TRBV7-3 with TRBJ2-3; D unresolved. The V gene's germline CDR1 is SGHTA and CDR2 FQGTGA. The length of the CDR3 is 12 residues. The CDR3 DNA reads TGTGCCAGCAGCGAGAGCACGGATACGCAGTATTTT. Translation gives CASSESTDTQYF.